This T cell receptor (beta chain) derives from a study of beta chain features in type 1 diabetes listed by TCRdb under 2018. Some background on the complete study: Mean age, gender distribution, total cell number and subset yield did not differ between patients and healthy donors. In the study, recently diagnosed type 1 diabetes patients and matched healthy donors were compared on the TCRB repertoires of their sorted circulating CD4+ T cell subsets. A total of over 95,000,000 sorted cells were examined across all samples, and RNA yield correlated strongly with the number of cells per subset. Naive and central memory subsets were obtained from all 30 or so donors, but regulatory and stem cell-like memory subsets were isolated from only 8 patients and about 8 healthy donors.

The entire isolated RNA was reverse transcribed using the High Capacity cDNA Reverse Transcription Kit, and thus expressed TCRB transcripts were sequenced. Deep immunoSEQ sequencing was performed on naive, central memory and regulatory T cell samples, with an average of approximately 3.9 million total reads per sample. Sorted cells were lysed in RLT buffer, and RNA was extracted using DNase-treated RNeasy Micro or Mini kits according to cell number. To prevent cross-contamination, every cell subset was processed on its own, while patient and healthy donor samples were processed together. The immunoSEQ multiplex PCR was used to amplify TCRB sequences from cDNA, yielding 87-bp fragments that span the CDR3 region. Sequencing of the amplicons was done on the Illumina HiSeq platform. The paper's processing steps were these. Synthetic template baselines were used to correct PCR bias computationally, reads within Hamming distance 2 were collapsed, and singletons that could not be merged were discarded. Reads were aligned against IMGT so that V, D and J genes, CDR3 length and insertions or deletions at six rearrangement sites could be assigned. Clonotype counts were normalized to sorted cell number within each subset before computing true diversity and Gini coefficients with the tcR R package. Repertoire sharing was quantified using the overlap coefficient calculated on TCRB nucleotide sequences. Out-of-frame TCRB sequences from naive cells were analyzed as a proxy for the pre-selection repertoire. TCRdb took this table from immuneACCESS and kept in-frame rearrangements with V and J called. Such tables lack part of the clones; where checked against another copy, unresolved V genes explain under half of the gap, and the rest is unexplained. The V and J calls and clone size were taken over from that table, and D and trimming were inferred from the DNA. The sample has roughly 340,000 clones on record, about 12% of them singletons. Jointly, the top ten make up 0.008% to 0.011% of the sample.

Overall results and qualifications from the work: In all four CD4+ subsets, TCRB CDR3 length was moderately but significantly shorter in type 1 diabetes patients. Only small numbers of individuals were included in the HLA sub-analyses, which left unresolved whether HLA type had any influence on TCRB rearrangement. The naive, central memory and regulatory TCRB repertoires appeared to resemble one another more closely among patients than among healthy donors. Sequencing cDNA rather than genomic DNA could over-represent highly expressing activated cells, although activation and CD3 levels did not differ between groups. PCR might favor shorter templates, but patient and control samples were amplified and corrected together, so any skew would affect both groups equally. At VDJ recombination sites, patients with type 1 diabetes made fewer insertions and deleted more nucleotides, a pattern implying thymic rearrangement abnormalities.

A single peripheral blood draw of 95 to 150 mL on average was collected from each donor into heparinised tubes. A BD FACSAria II was used to sort naive, central memory, regulatory and stem cell-like memory CD4+ T cells with a panel that included CD45RO, CCR7, CD25, CD127, CD95 and CD27. A purity above 95% was achieved for all sorted populations. PBMCs were separated immediately by Lymphoprep density gradient centrifugation and were stained directly, without being cultured. So that batch effects would be minimized, each experiment stained and sorted samples in pairs, pairing one healthy donor with one patient. V drops 6 bases and J drops 7 bases, leaving 9 bases in between. Counted from cysteine to phenylalanine, this CDR3 has 12 amino acids. CDR3 DNA only is kept here, 36 bases in frame from base 1. The germline V gene sets CDR1 to MDHEN and CDR2 to SYDVKM. The sample holds a few counts of this clone. Its antigen remains undetermined. Qualities for individual bases were not recorded, and no much larger clone is one base off.

Sequencing was carried out using naive CD4+ T cells from blood. The cell subset or site label corresponds to: true naive CD4+ T cells. The source of this sequence is a woman under 30 with type 1 diabetes. The V gene is TRBV28 and the J gene is TRBJ2-2, with no D gene named confidently. The DNA sequence is TGTGCCAGCAGACTAAGGAGCGGGGAGCTGTTTTTT. Its translation is CASRLRSGELFF.